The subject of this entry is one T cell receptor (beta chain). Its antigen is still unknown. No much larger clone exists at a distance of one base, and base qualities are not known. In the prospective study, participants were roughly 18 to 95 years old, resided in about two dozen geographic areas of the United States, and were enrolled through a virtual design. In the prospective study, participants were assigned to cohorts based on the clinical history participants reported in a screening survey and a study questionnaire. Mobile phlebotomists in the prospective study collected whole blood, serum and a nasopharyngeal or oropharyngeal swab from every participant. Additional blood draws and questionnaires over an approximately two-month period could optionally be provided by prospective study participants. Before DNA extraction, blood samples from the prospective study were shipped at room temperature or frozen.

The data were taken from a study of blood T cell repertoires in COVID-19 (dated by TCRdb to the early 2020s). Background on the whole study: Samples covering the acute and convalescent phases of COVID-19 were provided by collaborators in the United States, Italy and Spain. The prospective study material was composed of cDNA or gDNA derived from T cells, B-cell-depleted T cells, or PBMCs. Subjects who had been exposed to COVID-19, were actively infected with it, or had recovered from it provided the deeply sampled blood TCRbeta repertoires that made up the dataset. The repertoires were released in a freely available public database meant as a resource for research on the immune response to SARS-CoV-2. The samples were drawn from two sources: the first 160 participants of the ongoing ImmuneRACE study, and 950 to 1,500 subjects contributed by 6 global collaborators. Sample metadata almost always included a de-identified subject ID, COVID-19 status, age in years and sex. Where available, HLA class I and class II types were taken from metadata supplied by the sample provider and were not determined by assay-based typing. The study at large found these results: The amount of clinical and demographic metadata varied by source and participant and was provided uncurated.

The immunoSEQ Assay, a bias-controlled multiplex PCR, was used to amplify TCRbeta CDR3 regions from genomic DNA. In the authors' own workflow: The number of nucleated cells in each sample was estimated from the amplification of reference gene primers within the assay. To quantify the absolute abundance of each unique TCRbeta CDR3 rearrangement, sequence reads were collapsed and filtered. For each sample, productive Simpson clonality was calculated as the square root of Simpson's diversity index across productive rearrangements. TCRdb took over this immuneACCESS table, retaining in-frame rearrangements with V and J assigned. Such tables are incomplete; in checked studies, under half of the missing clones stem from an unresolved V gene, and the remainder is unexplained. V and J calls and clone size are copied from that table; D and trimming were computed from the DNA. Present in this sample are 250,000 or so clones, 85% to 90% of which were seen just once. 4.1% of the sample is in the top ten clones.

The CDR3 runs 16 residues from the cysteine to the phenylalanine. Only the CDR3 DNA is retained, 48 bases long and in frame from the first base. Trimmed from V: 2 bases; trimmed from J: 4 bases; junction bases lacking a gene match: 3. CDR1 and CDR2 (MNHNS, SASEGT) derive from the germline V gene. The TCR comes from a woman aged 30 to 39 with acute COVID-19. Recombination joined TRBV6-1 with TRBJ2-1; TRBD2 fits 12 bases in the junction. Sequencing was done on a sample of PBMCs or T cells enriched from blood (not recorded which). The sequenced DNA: TGTGCCAGCAGTGAACTAGCGGGAGGGCCTTACAATGAGCAGTTCTTC. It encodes CASSELAGGPYNEQFF.